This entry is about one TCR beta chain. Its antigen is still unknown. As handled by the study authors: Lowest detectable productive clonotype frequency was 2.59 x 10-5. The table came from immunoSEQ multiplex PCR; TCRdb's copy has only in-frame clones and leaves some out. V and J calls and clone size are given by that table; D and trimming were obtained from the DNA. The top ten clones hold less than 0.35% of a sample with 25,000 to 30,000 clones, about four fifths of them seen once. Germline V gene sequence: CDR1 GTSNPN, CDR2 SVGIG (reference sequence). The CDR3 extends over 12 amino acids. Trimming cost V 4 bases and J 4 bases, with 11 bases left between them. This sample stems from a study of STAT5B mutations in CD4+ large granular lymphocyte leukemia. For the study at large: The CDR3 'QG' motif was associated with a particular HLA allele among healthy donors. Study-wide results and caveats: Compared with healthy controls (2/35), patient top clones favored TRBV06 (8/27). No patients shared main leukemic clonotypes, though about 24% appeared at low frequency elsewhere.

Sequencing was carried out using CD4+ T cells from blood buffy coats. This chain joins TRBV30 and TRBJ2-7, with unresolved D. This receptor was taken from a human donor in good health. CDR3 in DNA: TGTGCCTGGAAAGGCAGCCAATACGAGCAGTACGTC. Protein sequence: CAWKGSQYEQYV.